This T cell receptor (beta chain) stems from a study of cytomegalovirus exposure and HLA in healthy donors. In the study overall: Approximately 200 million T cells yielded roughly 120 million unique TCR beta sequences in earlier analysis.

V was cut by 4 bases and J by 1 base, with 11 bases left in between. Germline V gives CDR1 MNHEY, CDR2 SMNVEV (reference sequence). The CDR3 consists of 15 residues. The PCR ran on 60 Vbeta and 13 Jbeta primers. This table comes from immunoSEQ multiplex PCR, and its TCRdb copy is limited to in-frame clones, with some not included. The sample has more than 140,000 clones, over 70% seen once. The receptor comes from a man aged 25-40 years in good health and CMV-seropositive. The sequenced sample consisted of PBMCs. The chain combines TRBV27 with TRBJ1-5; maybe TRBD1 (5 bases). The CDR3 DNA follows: TGTGCCAGCAGTTCTCAGGGTAGCAGCAATCAGCCCCAGCATTTT. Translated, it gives CASSSQGSSNQPQHF.